Each of the 23 T cell receptor beta chains below was sequenced from the same sample in a study of blood T cell repertoires in COVID-19. TCRdb's copy holds only in-frame clones and misses some; the assay was immunoSEQ multiplex PCR. The profile shows a few hundred thousand clones, about nine tenths of them singletons. The specimen was peripheral blood. The source is a man in his forties or fifties with acute or convalescent COVID-19.

This clone was seen just once. V usage is TRBV30 and J usage is TRBJ1-3; TRBD1 agrees at 7 bases. The CDR3 has 15 residues. Germline trimming cut 2 bases from V and 7 bases from J; bases unmatched to any gene: 11. Germline V gene data show CDR1 as GTSNPN and CDR2 as SVGIG (reference sequence). CDR3 nucleotides: TGTGCCTGGAGTCTTCGACAGGGCGTAGGCAACACCATATATTTT. Its translation is CAWSLRQGVGNTIYF.

The V call is TRBV7-3, the J call TRBJ2-1, with TRBD2 as a possible D gene (5 bases). The CDR3 is 12 amino acids. V lost 5 bases to trimming and J lost 11 bases, with 13 bases between them. Per germline, CDR1 SGHTA and CDR2 FQGTGA. DNA for the CDR3: TGTGCCAGCAGCCAGGACTTAGGTCAGCAGTTCTTC. The encoded protein is CASSQDLGQQFF.

V usage is TRBV6-5 and J usage is TRBJ1-2; the D gene is possibly TRBD1 (5 bases). Germline V gives CDR1 MNHEY, CDR2 SVGAGI. The germline V and J ends were trimmed by 6 bases and 2 bases, with 13 bases remaining between them. This CDR3 has 14 residues. CDR3 region: CASSPRAGNYGYTF. The CDR3 nucleotides read TGTGCCAGCAGCCCCCGGGCAGGGAACTATGGCTACACCTTC.

V and J are TRBV19 and TRBJ1-5; 12 positions match TRBD1. Germline V gene data show CDR1 as LNHDA and CDR2 as SQIVND (reference sequence). J gave up 4 bases and V 8 bases, and 3 bases lay outside the gene matches. The CDR3 has 14 amino acids. This CDR3 reads CASWDRGLNQPQHF. The CDR3 DNA reads as TGTGCCAGTTGGGACAGGGGGCTGAATCAGCCCCAGCATTTT.

The V and J genes are TRBV5-1 and TRBJ2-2, with D perhaps TRBD2 (5 bases). V was cut by 6 bases and J by 2 bases, with 11 bases left in between. The germline V gene has CDR1 SGHRS and CDR2 YFSETQ. This CDR3 contains 14 residues. The CDR3 loop is CASNDEGNTGELFF. The CDR3 nucleotides are TGCGCCAGCAACGACGAGGGTAACACCGGGGAGCTGTTTTTT. Full variable domain (rest looked up from reference TRBV5-1 and TRBJ2-2): KAGVTQTPRYLIKTRGQQVTLSCSPISGHRSVSWYQQTPGQGLQFLFEYFSETQRNKGNFPGRFSGRQFSNSRSEMNVSTLELGDSALYLCASNDEGNTGELFFGEGSRLTVL.

The chain links TRBV3-1 (or the pseudogene TRBV3-2) to TRBJ2-5, with D maybe TRBD1 (8 bases). The V end was cut by 6 bases, the J end by 4 bases, with 12 bases between. Germline CDR1 reads LGHDT; CDR2 reads YNNKEL (reference sequence). The CDR3 is 13 amino acids. This chain's CDR3 is CASRNRGGETQYF. The CDR3 coding sequence is TGTGCCAGCAGGAACAGGGGGGGAGAGACCCAGTACTTC.

The chain employs TRBV5-1 and TRBJ2-3; 7 bases line up with TRBD1. CDR3 length: 14 amino acids. V dropped 4 bases and J dropped 4; count of bases not matched to a gene: 6. The germline CDR1 and CDR2 sequences are SGHRS and YFSETQ. CDR3 sequence reads: CASSEGTAPDTQYF. DNA for the CDR3: TGCGCCAGCAGCGAAGGGACAGCCCCAGATACGCAGTATTTT.

Comments on this clone: Other DNA sequences within the sample encode an identical CDR3. The chain carries TRBV2 and TRBJ1-2; 8 nucleotides match TRBD1. Germline trimming cut 5 bases from V and 0 bases from J; bases unmatched to any gene: 5. The CDR3 extends over 15 amino acids. Germline values: CDR1 SNHLY, CDR2 FYNNEI. The CDR3 reads CASSLGQGANYGYTF. CDR3 bases: TGTGCCAGCAGTCTCGGACAGGGAGCTAACTATGGCTACACCTTC.

The V gene is TRBV7-8, the J gene TRBJ1-5; TRBD1 aligns across 7 bases. This CDR3 has 16 residues. Germline V CDR1 and CDR2: SGHVS, FQNEAQ. Trimming removed 5 bases from V and 4 bases from J; junction bases left unmatched: 11. CDR3 DNA sequence: TGTGCCAGCAGCCCCCAGTACAGGGGAACTAATCAGCCCCAGCATTTT. Residues: CASSPQYRGTNQPQHF.

This clone was seen a handful of times. The chain couples TRBV29-1 to TRBJ1-2; D not resolved. The V end was cut by 4 bases, the J end by 6 bases, with 15 bases between. The CDR3 has 13 amino acids. CDR1 and CDR2 (germline): SQVTM, ANQGSEA. The CDR3 here is CSVVRGTRDGYTF. The CDR3 DNA is TGCAGCGTTGTTCGGGGTACTAGAGATGGCTACACCTTC.

The chain carries TRBV7-8 and TRBJ2-3; 8 bases fit TRBD2. Losses at the gene ends were 5 bases for V and 0 bases for J; bases not matched to a gene: 7. Germline CDR1 reads SGHVS; CDR2 reads FQNEAQ. The CDR3 consists of 16 residues. CDR3 sequence (DNA): TGTGCCAGCAGCGATACTAGCGGATTTAGCACAGATACGCAGTATTTT. Translated, it gives CASSDTSGFSTDTQYF.

V and J are TRBV15 and TRBJ2-4; a possible D gene is TRBD1 (6 bases). The V end was cut by 0 bases, the J end by 6 bases, with 12 bases between. The CDR3 loop spans 15 amino acids. Per the germline V gene, CDR1 is LNHNV and CDR2 is YYDKDF (reference sequence). The CDR3 coding sequence is TGTGCCACCAGCAGAGATGCTGGACAGCGAAACATTCAGTACTTC. As protein: CATSRDAGQRNIQYF.

The J gene is TRBJ1-5, the V gene TRBV12-3 or TRBV12-4, with D tentatively TRBD1 (5 bases). This CDR3 has 13 residues. Trimming removed 4 bases from V and 4 bases from J, with 8 bases in between. Here the CDR3 reads CASSSDRNQPQHF. CDR3 in DNA: TGTGCCAGCAGTTCTGACAGAAATCAGCCCCAGCATTTT.

The V call is TRBV7-2, the J call TRBJ2-3, with D perhaps TRBD2 (6 bases). The CDR3 has 17 residues. V was clipped by 5 bases and J by 3 bases, with 21 bases between them. In germline, CDR1 is SGHTA, CDR2 FQGNSA. DNA for the CDR3: TGTGCCAGCAGCCTAGTCGGGGGTTCGGCAGGTACAGATACGCAGTATTTT. Protein sequence: CASSLVGGSAGTDTQYF.

This chain uses TRBV27 with TRBJ1-2; perhaps TRBD1 as D (5 bases). V was pared by 0 bases and J by 3 bases, with 8 bases between. Germline V CDR1 and CDR2: MNHEY, SMNVEV (reference sequence). This CDR3 spans 14 amino acids. The CDR3 region has the DNA TGTGCCAGCAGTTTATCGCGGGGGTACTATGGCTACACCTTC. Its protein is CASSLSRGYYGYTF.

V usage is TRBV10-1 and J usage is TRBJ1-1; 7 bases match TRBD1. CDR1 and CDR2 from the germline V gene are WNHNN and SYGVQD (reference sequence). Trimming at V came to 8 bases and at J to 0 bases, leaving 6 bases not matched to a gene. The CDR3 extends over 14 amino acids. CDR3 DNA sequence: TGCGCCAGCTTACGGGACAGATTGAACACTGAAGCTTTCTTT. The encoded protein is CASLRDRLNTEAFF.

The rearrangement joins TRBV3-1 (or the pseudogene TRBV3-2) to TRBJ2-7; 7 nucleotides agree with TRBD1. Germline V gene sequence: CDR1 LGHDT, CDR2 YNNKEL (reference sequence). The CDR3 is made up of 13 amino acids. V lost 10 bases and J lost 2; bases outside the gene matches: 8. CDR3 nucleotide sequence: TGTGCCACTAGCCGGGACAGCCCCTACGAGCAGTACTTC. Its translation: CATSRDSPYEQYF.

CDR3 protein: CASSRRTGVNTIYF. CDR3 sequence (DNA): TGTGCCAGCAGCAGAAGGACAGGGGTTAACACCATATATTTT. The rearrangement uses TRBV5-6 and TRBJ1-3; the match to TRBD1 covers 9 bases. Germline CDR1 and CDR2: SGHDT and YYEEEE. After removal of 4 bases from V and 7 bases from J, the junction contained 6 bases not matched to a gene. The CDR3 consists of 14 residues.

CDR3 sequence: CASSQNFYGYTF. In DNA form, the CDR3 reads TGTGCCAGCAGCCAGAATTTCTATGGCTACACCTTC. The chain couples TRBV5-6 to TRBJ1-2; D remains unclear. CDR1 and CDR2 from the germline V gene are SGHDT and YYEEEE. CDR3 size: 12 residues. V dropped 4 bases and J dropped 4 bases, with 8 bases sitting between them.

V gene TRBV3-1 (or the pseudogene TRBV3-2) combines with J gene TRBJ2-1; D is possibly TRBD2 (6 bases). This CDR3 has 15 residues. Trimming took off 2 bases at V and 3 bases at J, with 11 bases between the two ends. Germline CDR1 LGHDT, CDR2 YNNKEL (reference sequence). CDR3: CASSQMEGFYNEQFF. CDR3 in DNA: TGTGCCAGCAGCCAAATGGAGGGGTTCTACAATGAGCAGTTCTTC.

The chain links TRBV7-9 to TRBJ2-2; 7 bases are shared with TRBD1. The germline CDR1 and CDR2 sequences are SEHNR and FQNEAQ (reference sequence). The CDR3 runs 14 residues. V dropped 5 bases and J dropped 6; count of bases not matched to a gene: 6. The CDR3 DNA reads TGTGCCAGCAGCACCCGGACAGGTCCCGGGGAGCTGTTTTTT. Amino acids: CASSTRTGPGELFF.

The J gene is TRBJ1-6, the V gene TRBV2; 8 bases map to TRBD1. Germline CDR1 is SNHLY and CDR2 is FYNNEI. CDR3 length equals 19 residues. J was trimmed by 0 bases and V by 6 bases; bases with no gene match: 13. The CDR3 loop is CASSHETGASSSYNSPLHF. The CDR3 DNA sequence: TGTGCCAGCAGCCATGAGACAGGGGCTTCCAGCTCCTATAATTCACCCCTCCACTTT. Supplemented by reference TRBV2 and TRBJ1-6, the full variable domain reads EPEVTQTPSHQVTQMGQEVILRCVPISNHLYFYWYRQILGQKVEFLVSFYNNEISEKSEIFDDQFSVERPDGSNFTLKIRSTKLEDSAMYFCASSHETGASSSYNSPLHFGNGTRLTVT.

The chain couples TRBV5-1 to TRBJ2-6; weak D call: TRBD2 (6 bases). The CDR3 has 14 residues. The germline CDR1 and CDR2 sequences are SGHRS and YFSETQ. Between the trimmed V and J ends, which lost 4 bases and 3 bases, there was a span of 8 bases. For the CDR3, the DNA is TGCGCCAGCAGCCGGAGGGGTGGGGCCAACGTCCTGACTTTC. Translation: CASSRRGGANVLTF.